The 27 T cell receptor beta chains reported below all come from one sample, sequenced in a study of T cell clones after liver transplantation. The data were produced by immunoSEQ multiplex PCR, yet TCRdb's version contains in-frame clones alone and is incomplete. This repertoire shows about 47,000 clones, 86% found once; its top ten account for roughly an eighth. The sequencing used CD8+ T cells from blood, collected 12 months after liver transplant. All receptors come from a human patient who received a liver transplant. Some T cells may be provided by the graft donor.

The chain combines TRBV19 with TRBJ1-3; tentative D call: TRBD1 (5 bases). The ends were cut back, 5 bases at V and 4 bases at J, with 9 bases in the middle. Germline V lookup: CDR1 LNHDA, CDR2 SQIVND (reference sequence). The length of the CDR3 is 13 residues. The CDR3: CASSVGPGNTIYF. In DNA, the CDR3 is TGTGCCAGTAGTGTGGGACCGGGAAACACCATATATTTT.

The chain joins TRBV27 to TRBJ2-2; 7 nucleotides line up with TRBD1. This CDR3 contains 15 residues. Unmatched junction bases numbered 6, after V lost 5 bases and J lost 3 bases. Germline CDR1 MNHEY, CDR2 SMNVEV (reference sequence). CDR3 amino acids: CASSHRQGYTGELFF. The CDR3 DNA is TGTGCCAGCAGTCACCGACAGGGTTACACCGGGGAGCTGTTTTTT.

This sequence joins TRBV5-4 and TRBJ2-1; possibly TRBD1 for D (6 bases). CDR1 and CDR2 from the germline V gene are SGHNT and YYREEE (reference sequence). The CDR3 runs 17 residues. V dropped 0 bases and J dropped 1 base, with 14 bases sitting between them. The CDR3 bases are TGTGCCAGCAGCTTGGGTTGGGGGCCCAGTTCCTACAATGAGCAGTTCTTC. It specifies CASSLGWGPSSYNEQFF.

The chain carries TRBV9 and TRBJ2-5; D not certain. V was cut by 3 bases and J by 5 bases, with 8 bases left in between. Germline loops: CDR1 SGDLS, CDR2 YYNGEE. The CDR3 is 12 residues long. CDR3: CASSGIVETQYF. CDR3 sequence (DNA): TGTGCCAGCAGCGGGATAGTGGAGACCCAGTACTTC.

The chain couples TRBV9 to TRBJ2-3, with D tentatively TRBD1 (6 bases). This CDR3 region has 17 residues. The germline CDR1 and CDR2 sequences are SGDLS and YYNGEE. Trimming shortened V by 4 bases and J by 7 bases, and 25 bases separated the two germline ends. Written as DNA, the CDR3 is TGTGCCAGCAGCTCACCGGGACAAAAGAAAGGAGTGTATACGCAGTATTTT. Amino acid sequence: CASSSPGQKKGVYTQYF.

The chain joins TRBV19 to TRBJ2-1; the D is unclear. Germline V lookup: CDR1 LNHDA, CDR2 SQIVND (reference sequence). The CDR3 totals 18 residues. Trimming took 0 bases from V and 5 from J, leaving 20 bases between them. The chain's CDR3 is CASSIDGEAVQLNNEQFF. DNA of the CDR3: TGTGCCAGTAGTATAGATGGTGAGGCGGTTCAGTTAAACAATGAGCAGTTCTTC.

The CDR3 reads CASSSIGEGVSEQYF. In DNA form, the CDR3 reads TGTGCCAGCAGCTCCATCGGGGAGGGTGTGTCCGAGCAGTACTTC. The chain carries TRBV7-8 and TRBJ2-7, with 7 bases identical to TRBD2. V shed 4 bases and J 6 bases; nucleotides not matched to a gene: 12. Germline assignment: CDR1 SGHVS and CDR2 FQNEAQ. This CDR3 is built from 15 residues.

The CDR3 region is CATSITRALNEQFF. In nucleotides, the CDR3 is TGTGCCACCAGCATTACCAGGGCGTTGAATGAGCAGTTCTTC. This chain uses TRBV15 with TRBJ2-1; D is perhaps TRBD1 (5 bases). The CDR3 has 14 residues. V gave up 4 bases and J gave up 7 bases, with 14 bases separating them. CDR1 LNHNV and CDR2 YYDKDF come from the germline V gene (reference sequence).

The rearrangement uses TRBV6-5 and TRBJ2-3; unclear D gene. The CDR3 is 15 amino acids. Germline assignment: CDR1 MNHEY and CDR2 SVGAGI. Trimming removed 6 bases from V and 0 bases from J, with 13 bases in between. The CDR3 spells CASSARTASTDTQYF. The CDR3 coding sequence is TGTGCCAGCAGCGCCCGGACGGCTAGCACAGATACGCAGTATTTT.

The chain recombines TRBV7-9 with TRBJ2-3; D not certain. CDR1 SEHNR and CDR2 FQNEAQ come from the germline V gene (reference sequence). The CDR3 consists of 12 residues. V was trimmed by 1 base and J by 4 bases, leaving 3 bases between them. CDR3: CASSLVSDTQYF. Written as DNA, the CDR3 is TGTGCCAGCAGCTTAGTTTCAGATACGCAGTATTTT.

This sequence joins TRBV10-2 and TRBJ2-7; D possibly uses TRBD1 or TRBD2 (5 bases each). Trimming removed 5 bases from V and 3 bases from J, with 14 bases in between. The CDR3 sequence is 14 residues long. The germline V gene has CDR1 WSHSY and CDR2 SAAADI. The CDR3 loop reads CASSTSGTGYEQYF. The CDR3, as DNA: TGCGCCAGCAGTACCTCCGGGACGGGCTACGAGCAGTACTTC.

Worth noting for this clone: One end of the junction varies from germline; a read error may be responsible. The rearrangement links TRBV4-3 to TRBJ2-7; TRBD1 might be the D (5 bases). Germline CDR1 is LGHNA and CDR2 is YSLEER. The CDR3 runs 11 residues. This chain's CDR3 is CASSQGVEQYF. The CDR3 DNA reads as TGCGCCAGCAGTCAAGGGGTCGAGCAGTACTTC.

The gene calls are TRBV5-6 and TRBJ2-7; weak D call: TRBD1 (6 bases). The CDR3 has 11 residues. Germline V gene data show CDR1 as SGHDT and CDR2 as YYEEEE. V was cut by 9 bases and J by 3 bases, with 10 bases left in between. CDR3 DNA: TGTGCCACCGGACAGCACTACGAGCAGTACTTC. Translated, it gives CATGQHYEQYF.

V gene TRBV7-2 combines with J gene TRBJ2-7; D possibly corresponds to TRBD2 (6 bases). The CDR3 runs 17 residues. Trimming took off 1 base at V and 0 bases at J, with 16 bases between the two ends. CDR1 SGHTA and CDR2 FQGNSA come from the germline V gene. DNA of the CDR3: TGTGCCAGCAGCTTAGATCACACTAGCCCCTTCTCCTACGAGCAGTACTTC. Residues: CASSLDHTSPFSYEQYF.

The chain joins TRBV28 to TRBJ1-3; tentatively, D is TRBD1 (6 bases). Trimming took 2 bases from V and 0 from J, leaving 17 bases between them. The CDR3 is made up of 18 amino acids. Looked up from germline, CDR1 is MDHEN and CDR2 is SYDVKM. For the CDR3, the DNA is TGTGCCAGCAGTTTAACCCGGACAGCAAGCCTCTCTGGAAACACCATATATTTT. This sequence encodes CASSLTRTASLSGNTIYF. Based on the CDR3 plus reference TRBV28 and TRBJ1-3, the full variable domain is DVKVTQSSRYLVKRTGEKVFLECVQDMDHENMFWYRQDPGLGLRLIYFSYDVKMKEKGDIPEGYSVSREKKERFSLILESASTNQTSMYLCASSLTRTASLSGNTIYFGEGSWLTVV.

V and J are TRBV7-2 and TRBJ1-2; no reliable D call. This CDR3 spans 15 amino acids. Trimming removed 5 bases from V and 0 bases from J, with 13 bases in between. Germline CDR1 and CDR2: SGHTA and FQGNSA. CDR3 loop: CASSLPLAPNYGYTF. In nucleotides, the CDR3 is TGTGCCAGCAGCCTTCCTCTGGCCCCTAACTATGGCTACACCTTC.

The chain combines TRBV18 with TRBJ1-1; 9 bases map to TRBD1. The CDR3 spans 15 residues. V lost 3 bases and J lost 4; bases outside the gene matches: 6. Germline assignment: CDR1 KGHSH and CDR2 LQKENI. The CDR3 here is CASSPTGGESTEAFF. For the CDR3, the DNA is TGTGCCAGCTCACCGACAGGGGGGGAGAGCACTGAAGCTTTCTTT.

V and J are TRBV4-2 and TRBJ2-1, with 14 bases lining up with TRBD2. The CDR3 extends over 16 amino acids. Germline CDR1 and CDR2: LGHNA and YNFKEQ. Trimming took 0 bases from V and 11 from J; bases not matched to a gene: 6. Here the CDR3 reads CASSQDRLAGGNQQFF. The CDR3 DNA sequence: TGTGCCAGCAGCCAAGATCGACTAGCGGGAGGGAATCAGCAGTTCTTC.

The chain has TRBV7-9 and TRBJ2-2, with TRBD1 identical over 9 bases. Germline CDR1 SEHNR, CDR2 FQNEAQ (reference sequence). This CDR3 has 15 amino acids. The CDR3 sequence is CVTKQGAMDTGELFF. Here the CDR3 DNA reads TGTGTAACGAAACAGGGGGCGATGGATACCGGGGAGCTGTTTTTT.

The gene calls are TRBV2 and TRBJ2-5; D is ambiguous. CDR1 and CDR2 from the germline V gene are SNHLY and FYNNEI. V was clipped by 1 base and J by 2 bases, with 8 bases between them. The CDR3 totals 14 residues. This chain's CDR3 is CASSEVGRQETQYF. The DNA of the CDR3 is TGTGCCAGCAGTGAAGTGGGCAGACAAGAGACCCAGTACTTC.

V gene TRBV11-2 combines with J gene TRBJ2-7; D remains unclear. There are 11 residues in the CDR3. From germline, CDR1 is SGHAT and CDR2 FQNNGV. Trimming removed 4 bases at V and 5 bases at J, with 6 bases between. DNA for the CDR3: TGTGCCAGCAGCTATGTCAACGAGCAGTACTTC. Translation gives CASSYVNEQYF.

The rearrangement uses TRBV19 and TRBJ2-1, with D maybe TRBD2 (6 bases). Germline CDR1 reads LNHDA; CDR2 reads SQIVND (reference sequence). The CDR3 is 13 residues long. Trimming left V 3 bases short and J 9 bases short, with 12 bases between. The CDR3 is CASSITSNGEQFF. The DNA for the CDR3 is TGTGCCAGTAGTATCACTAGCAACGGTGAGCAGTTCTTC.

This rearrangement joins TRBV30 to TRBJ2-2, with D uncertain. This CDR3 has 13 amino acids. The V gene's germline CDR1 is GTSNPN and CDR2 SVGIG (reference sequence). The V gene lost 4 bases and the J gene lost 6 bases, with 12 bases spanning the gap. In nucleotides, the CDR3 is TGTGCCTGGACACCCAAAAACCCCGGGGAGCTGTTTTTT. Translating gives CAWTPKNPGELFF.

This clone has a handful of counts. CDR3 region: CASSYTTGEVYEQYF. The DNA for the CDR3 is TGTGCCAGCAGCTATACGACGGGAGAGGTATACGAGCAGTACTTC. V usage is TRBV7-2 and J usage is TRBJ2-7, with D maybe TRBD2 (6 bases). This CDR3 region has 15 residues. V lost 4 bases and J lost 4, with 17 bases in between. Germline CDR1 SGHTA, CDR2 FQGNSA.

V gene TRBV6-5 combines with J gene TRBJ2-1; 7 bases fit TRBD1. The germline V gene encodes CDR1 MNHEY and CDR2 SVGAGI. Unmatched junction bases numbered 5, after V lost 4 bases and J lost 5 bases. CDR3 length equals 14 residues. The CDR3 protein is CASSSGQPNNEQFF. The CDR3 DNA sequence: TGTGCCAGCAGTTCGGGACAGCCGAACAATGAGCAGTTCTTC.

This sequence joins TRBV6-6 and TRBJ1-1; D is ambiguous. CDR1 is MNHNY and CDR2 is SVGAGI in the germline V gene (reference sequence). V was clipped by 0 bases and J by 6 bases, with 2 bases between them. The CDR3 loop spans 11 amino acids. The CDR3 DNA is TGTGCCAGCAGTTACTCCGCTGAAGCTTTCTTT. Its translation: CASSYSAEAFF.

The chain combines TRBV9 with TRBJ2-7; maybe TRBD2 (5 bases). Trimming stripped 0 bases from V and 4 bases from J, with 11 bases between. Looked up from germline, CDR1 is SGDLS and CDR2 is YYNGEE. The CDR3 covers 14 residues. The CDR3 here is CASSVDNEGYEQYF. In nucleotides, the CDR3 is TGTGCCAGCAGCGTAGACAACGAGGGATACGAGCAGTACTTC.